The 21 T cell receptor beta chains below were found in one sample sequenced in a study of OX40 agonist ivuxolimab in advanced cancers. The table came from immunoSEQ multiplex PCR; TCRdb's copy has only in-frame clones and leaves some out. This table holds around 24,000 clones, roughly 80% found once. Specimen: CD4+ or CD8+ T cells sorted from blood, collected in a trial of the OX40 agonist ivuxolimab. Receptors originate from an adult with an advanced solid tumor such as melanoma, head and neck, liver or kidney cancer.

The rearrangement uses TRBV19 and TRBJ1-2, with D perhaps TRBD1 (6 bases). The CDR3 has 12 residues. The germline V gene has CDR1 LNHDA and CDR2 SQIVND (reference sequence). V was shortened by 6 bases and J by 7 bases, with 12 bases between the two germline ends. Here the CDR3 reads CASSNRDAGYTF. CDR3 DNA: TGTGCCAGTAGCAACAGGGATGCTGGCTACACCTTC.

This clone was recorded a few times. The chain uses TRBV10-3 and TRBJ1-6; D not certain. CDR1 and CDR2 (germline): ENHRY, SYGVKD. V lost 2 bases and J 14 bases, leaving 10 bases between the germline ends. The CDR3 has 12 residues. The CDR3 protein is CAISEPLEALHF. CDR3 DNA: TGTGCCATCAGTGAGCCCTTGGAGGCCCTCCACTTT.

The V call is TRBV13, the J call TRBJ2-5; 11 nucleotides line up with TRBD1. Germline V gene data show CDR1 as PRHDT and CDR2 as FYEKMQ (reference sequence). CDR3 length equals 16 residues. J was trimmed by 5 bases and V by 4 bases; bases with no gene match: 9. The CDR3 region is CASSSRDRGSRETQYF. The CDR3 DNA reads TGTGCCAGCAGCTCCCGGGACAGGGGGTCAAGGGAGACCCAGTACTTC.

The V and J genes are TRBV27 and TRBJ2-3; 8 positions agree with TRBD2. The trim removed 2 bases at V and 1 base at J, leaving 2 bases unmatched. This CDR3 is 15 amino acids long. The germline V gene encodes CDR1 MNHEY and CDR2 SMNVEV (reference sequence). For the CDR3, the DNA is TGTGCCAGCAGTTTAGCGGGGGGACGCACAGATACGCAGTATTTT. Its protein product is CASSLAGGRTDTQYF.

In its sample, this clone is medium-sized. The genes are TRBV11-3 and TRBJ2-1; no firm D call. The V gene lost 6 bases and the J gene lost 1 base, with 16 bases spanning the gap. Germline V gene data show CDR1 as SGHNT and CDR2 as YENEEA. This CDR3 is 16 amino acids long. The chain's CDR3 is CASSSRLGGSYNEQFF. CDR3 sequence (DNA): TGTGCCAGCAGTTCTCGTCTAGGTGGGTCCTACAATGAGCAGTTCTTC.

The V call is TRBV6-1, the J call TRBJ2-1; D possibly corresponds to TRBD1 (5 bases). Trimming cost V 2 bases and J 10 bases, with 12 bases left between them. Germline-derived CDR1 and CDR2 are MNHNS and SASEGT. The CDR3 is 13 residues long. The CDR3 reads CASSEPPGLEQFF. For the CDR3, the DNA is TGTGCCAGCAGTGAACCCCCAGGGCTGGAGCAGTTCTTC.

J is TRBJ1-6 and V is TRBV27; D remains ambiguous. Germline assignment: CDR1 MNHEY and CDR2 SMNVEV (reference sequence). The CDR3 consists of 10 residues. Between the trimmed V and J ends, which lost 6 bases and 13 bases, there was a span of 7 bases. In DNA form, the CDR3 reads TGTGCCAGCAGCCCAAGGCCCCTCCACTTT. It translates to CASSPRPLHF.

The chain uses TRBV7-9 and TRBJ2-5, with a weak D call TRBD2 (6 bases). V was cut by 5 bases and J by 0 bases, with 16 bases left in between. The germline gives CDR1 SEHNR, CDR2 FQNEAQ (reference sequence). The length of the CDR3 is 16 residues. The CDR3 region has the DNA TGTGCCAGCAGCAATAGGGATAGCGGATACCAAGAGACCCAGTACTTC. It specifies CASSNRDSGYQETQYF.

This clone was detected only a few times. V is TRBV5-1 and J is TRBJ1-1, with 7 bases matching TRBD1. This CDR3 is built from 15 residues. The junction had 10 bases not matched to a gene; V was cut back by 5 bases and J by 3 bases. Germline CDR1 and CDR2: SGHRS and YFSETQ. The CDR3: CASSSYQGVDTEAFF. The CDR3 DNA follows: TGCGCCAGCAGTTCATACCAGGGGGTGGACACTGAAGCTTTCTTT.

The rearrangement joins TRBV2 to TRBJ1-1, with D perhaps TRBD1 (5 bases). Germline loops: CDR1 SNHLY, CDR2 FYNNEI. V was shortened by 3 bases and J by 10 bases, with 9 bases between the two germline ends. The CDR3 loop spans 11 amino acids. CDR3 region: CASSEGGLAFF. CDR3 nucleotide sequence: TGTGCCAGCAGTGAGGGGGGGTTAGCTTTCTTT. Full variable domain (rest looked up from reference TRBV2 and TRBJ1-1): EPEVTQTPSHQVTQMGQEVILRCVPISNHLYFYWYRQILGQKVEFLVSFYNNEISEKSEIFDDQFSVERPDGSNFTLKIRSTKLEDSAMYFCASSEGGLAFFGQGTRLTVV.

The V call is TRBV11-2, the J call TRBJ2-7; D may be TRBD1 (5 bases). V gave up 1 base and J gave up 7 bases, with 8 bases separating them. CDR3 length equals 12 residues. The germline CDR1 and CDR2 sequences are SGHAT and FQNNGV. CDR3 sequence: CASSLARGEQYF. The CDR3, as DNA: TGTGCCAGCAGCTTAGCTAGGGGTGAGCAGTACTTC.

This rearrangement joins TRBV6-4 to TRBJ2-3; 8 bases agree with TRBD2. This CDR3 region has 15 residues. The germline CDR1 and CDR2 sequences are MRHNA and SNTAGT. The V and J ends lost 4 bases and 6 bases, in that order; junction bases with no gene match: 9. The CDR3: CASSVAGGSSDTQYF. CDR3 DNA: TGTGCCAGCAGTGTGGCGGGAGGATCGTCCGATACGCAGTATTTT.

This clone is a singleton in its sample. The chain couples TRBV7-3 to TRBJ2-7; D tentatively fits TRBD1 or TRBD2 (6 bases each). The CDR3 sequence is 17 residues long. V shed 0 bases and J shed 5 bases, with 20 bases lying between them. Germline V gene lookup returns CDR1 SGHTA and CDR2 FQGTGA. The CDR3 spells CASSLTDGGRPSDEQYF. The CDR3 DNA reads TGTGCCAGCAGCTTAACTGATGGGGGGCGGCCTAGCGACGAGCAGTACTTC.

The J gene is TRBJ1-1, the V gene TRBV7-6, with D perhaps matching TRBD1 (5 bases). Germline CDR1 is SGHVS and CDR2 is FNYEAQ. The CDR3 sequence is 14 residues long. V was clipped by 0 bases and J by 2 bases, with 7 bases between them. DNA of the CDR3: TGTGCCAGCAGCTTAGCGGGGGGAAACACTGAAGCTTTCTTT. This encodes CASSLAGGNTEAFF.

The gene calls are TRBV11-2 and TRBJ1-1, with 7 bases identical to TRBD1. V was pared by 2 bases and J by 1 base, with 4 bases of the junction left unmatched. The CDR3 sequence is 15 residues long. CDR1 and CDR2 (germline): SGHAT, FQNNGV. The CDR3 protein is CASSLLPGGNTEAFF. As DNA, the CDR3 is TGTGCCAGCAGCTTATTGCCAGGGGGGAACACTGAAGCTTTCTTT.

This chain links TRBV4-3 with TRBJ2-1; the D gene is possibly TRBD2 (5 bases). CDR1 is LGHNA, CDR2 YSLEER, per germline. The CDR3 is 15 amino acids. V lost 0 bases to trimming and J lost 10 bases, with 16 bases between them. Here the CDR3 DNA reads TGCGCCAGCAGCCAAGATAGCTCATCGTGGAGGGAGCAGTTCTTC. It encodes CASSQDSSSWREQFF.

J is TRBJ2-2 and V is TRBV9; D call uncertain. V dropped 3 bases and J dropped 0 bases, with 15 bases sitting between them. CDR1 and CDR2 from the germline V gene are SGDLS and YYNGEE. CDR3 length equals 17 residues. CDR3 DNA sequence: TGTGCCAGCAGCGCGAGCCGGTCTCCTGCGAACACCGGGGAGCTGTTTTTT. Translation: CASSASRSPANTGELFF.

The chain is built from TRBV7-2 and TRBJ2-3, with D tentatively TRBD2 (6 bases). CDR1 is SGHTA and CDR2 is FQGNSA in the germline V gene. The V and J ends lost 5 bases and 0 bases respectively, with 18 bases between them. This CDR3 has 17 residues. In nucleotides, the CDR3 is TGTGCCAGCAGCCCGGTCGGGGGACCCCTGAGCACAGATACGCAGTATTTT. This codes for CASSPVGGPLSTDTQYF.

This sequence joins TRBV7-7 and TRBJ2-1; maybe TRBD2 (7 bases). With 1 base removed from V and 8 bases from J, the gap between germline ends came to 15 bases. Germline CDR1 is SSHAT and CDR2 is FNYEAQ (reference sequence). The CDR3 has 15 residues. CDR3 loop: CASSLEVGGQDEQFF. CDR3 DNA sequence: TGTGCCAGCAGCTTAGAGGTGGGGGGGCAGGATGAGCAGTTCTTC.

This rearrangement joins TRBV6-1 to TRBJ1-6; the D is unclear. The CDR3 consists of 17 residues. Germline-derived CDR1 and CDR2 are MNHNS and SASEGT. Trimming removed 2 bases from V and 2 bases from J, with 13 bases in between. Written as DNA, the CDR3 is TGTGCCAGCAGTGAATTTGAGGGAGACCCCTATAATTCACCCCTCCACTTT. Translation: CASSEFEGDPYNSPLHF.

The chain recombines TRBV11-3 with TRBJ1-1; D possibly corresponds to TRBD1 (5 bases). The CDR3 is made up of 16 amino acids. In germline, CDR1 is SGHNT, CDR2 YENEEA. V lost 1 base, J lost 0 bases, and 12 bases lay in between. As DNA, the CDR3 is TGTGCCAGCAGCTTAGGTACAGGCCCAATGAACACTGAAGCTTTCTTT. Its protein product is CASSLGTGPMNTEAFF.